Described below is a single TCR beta chain sequence and its context. The antigen is not known. J gave up 7 bases and V 0 bases, and 19 bases lay outside the gene matches. This CDR3 contains 18 residues. The germline V gene encodes CDR1 SGDLS and CDR2 YYNGEE. This record belongs to a study of beta chain features in type 1 diabetes. Whole-study findings and limits: Among patients with Type 1 diabetes, TCRB CDR3s were moderately but significantly shorter in every one of the four CD4+ subsets. PCR might show a preference for shorter templates, equally across patients and controls.

TCRB transcripts that were expressed got sequenced, as all of the isolated RNA had been reverse transcribed. The table came from immunoSEQ multiplex PCR; TCRdb's copy has only in-frame clones and leaves some out. The sample includes roughly 610,000 clones, 15% of them seen just once. The chain employs TRBV9 and TRBJ2-7; 7 bases fit TRBD1. The receptor was derived from a man younger than 30 in good health. The specimen sequenced was naive CD4+ T cells from blood. The chain's CDR3 is CASSVGIMGTESVVEQYF. The CDR3 bases are TGTGCCAGCAGCGTAGGGATCATGGGGACAGAGTCAGTCGTAGAGCAGTACTTC.